This T cell receptor beta chain comes out of a study of cytomegalovirus exposure and HLA in healthy donors. Across the whole study: A previous analysis identified more than 100 million unique TCR beta sequences derived from 180 million or so T cells. Notes on the study in general: Association of a missense DCLRE1C variant with TCR beta V- and J-gene trimming was reported in a later analysis. The authors enumerated some 160 TCR beta chains as linked to cytomegalovirus. Later on, analysis showed that most CMV-associated TCR beta chains appeared to be HLA-restricted.

Primers included in the PCR were 60 Vbeta and 13 Jbeta primers. Here immunoSEQ multiplex PCR was the method, and the copy in TCRdb shows in-frame clones only, minus some. The sample yields roughly 83,000 clones, about 81% seen once. Details on this clone: Its antigen is unknown.

Germline values: CDR1 SGHRS, CDR2 YFSETQ. The CDR3 length is 14 residues. Deletions cut 3 bases from V and 3 bases from J, with 10 bases between. Material for sequencing was PBMCs. The chain links TRBV5-1 to TRBJ2-1, with a possible D match to TRBD1 (6 bases). The clonotype originates from a man aged 60-69 years in good health and CMV-seronegative. CDR3 DNA sequence: TGCGCCAGCAGCTCCCGGGACAACTACAATGAGCAGTTCTTC. Its protein product is CASSSRDNYNEQFF.